This T cell receptor (beta chain) is from a study of T-cell reconstitution after alpha-beta-depleted transplantation in children. This clonotype showed up many times. Unique molecular identifiers were incorporated during preparation of the TCRbeta library. TCRdb reanalysed the PCR reads using MiXCR and keeps one entry per CDR3 protein. The sample lists about 120,000 distinct CDR3 sequences, approximately 10% occurring once. Sequencing was performed on PBMCs from the stem cell graft donor, taken from the stem cell graft. The origin of this receptor is a human donor who donated a stem cell graft to a child with acute lymphoblastic leukemia.

The CDR3 coding sequence is TGCAGTGCTAGGCCCTGGGGCGCGAGCAATCAGCCCCAGCATTTT. Encoded protein: CSARPWGASNQPQHF. The chain links TRBV20-1 to TRBJ1-5, with D tentatively TRBD1 (5 bases). Germline lookup yields CDR1 DFQATT and CDR2 SNEGSKA (reference sequence). The CDR3 sequence is 15 residues long. With 3 bases removed from V and 1 base from J, the gap between germline ends came to 13 bases.